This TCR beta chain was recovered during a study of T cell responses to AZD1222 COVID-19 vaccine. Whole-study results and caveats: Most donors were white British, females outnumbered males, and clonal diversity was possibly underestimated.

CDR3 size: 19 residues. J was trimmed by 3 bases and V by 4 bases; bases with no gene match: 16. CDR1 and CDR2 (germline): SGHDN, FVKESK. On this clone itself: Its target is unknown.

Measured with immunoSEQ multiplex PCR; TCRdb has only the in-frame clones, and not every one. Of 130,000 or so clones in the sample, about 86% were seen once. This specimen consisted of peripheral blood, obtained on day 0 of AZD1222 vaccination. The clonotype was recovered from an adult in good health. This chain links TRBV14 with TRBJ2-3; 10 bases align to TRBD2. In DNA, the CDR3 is TGTGCCAGCAGCCGGGGGAGTCTAGCGGGGGTCATCGGGACAGATACGCAGTATTTT. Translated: CASSRGSLAGVIGTDTQYF.